A single sample is the source of the 16 T cell receptor beta chains below, sequenced in a study of monozygotic twins with inflammatory bowel disease (dated by TCRdb to about 2019). Libraries came from 5' RACE. The sequencing machine was an Illumina HiSeq 2500. One entry per CDR3 protein sequence results from the TCRdb reprocessing of the reads, with DNA left out. This sample's listing comprises approximately 330,000 distinct CDR3 sequences. Of the sample, 2% is held by the ten largest clones. The specimen sequenced was blood. These receptors originate from a human donor with ulcerative colitis or Crohn's disease, or a healthy co-twin of an affected twin (not recorded which).

The genes are TRBV18 and TRBJ2-4; checking the TCRdb D call of TRBD2 is not possible without DNA. Germline-derived CDR1 and CDR2 are KGHSH and LQKENI. The CDR3 extends over 17 amino acids. CDR3 protein: CASSPGVRGETQNIQYF.

The rearrangement uses TRBV20-1 and TRBJ2-1; TCRdb lists TRBD2, though no DNA is available to test this call. Germline V gene sequence: CDR1 DFQATT, CDR2 SNEGSKA (reference sequence). The CDR3 has 17 amino acids. The CDR3 sequence is CSARGRVELAVYNEQFF.

V usage is TRBV12-3 or TRBV12-4 and J usage is TRBJ1-2; TCRdb's assignment of TRBD1 cannot be checked, as there is no DNA. The CDR3 has 15 amino acids. The CDR3 loop reads CASRPAVQDFYGYTF.

V usage is TRBV7-2 and J usage is TRBJ2-1; the TCRdb D gene call, TRBD2, has no DNA to confirm it. The V gene's germline CDR1 is SGHTA and CDR2 FQGNSA. The CDR3 has 17 amino acids. The chain's CDR3 is CASSLVTGGASLNEQFF.

V and J are TRBV4-3 and TRBJ2-5; TCRdb lists TRBD2, though no DNA is available to test this call. CDR3 length equals 12 residues. The germline V gene encodes CDR1 LGHNA and CDR2 YSLEER. This CDR3 reads CASSQERGAQYF.

The rearrangement uses TRBV28 and TRBJ1-2. The length of the CDR3 is 13 residues. Germline V gene sequence: CDR1 MDHEN, CDR2 SYDVKM. CDR3: CASSLKTVHGYTF.

The chain has TRBV5-1 and TRBJ2-3; the D call from TCRdb, TRBD1, cannot be confirmed without DNA. The CDR3 has 14 amino acids. Germline CDR1 is SGHRS and CDR2 is YFSETQ. This chain's CDR3 is CASSSGAFGNTQYF.

This chain links TRBV27 with TRBJ2-7; TCRdb indicates TRBD1, and absent DNA this call remains unverified. Germline-derived CDR1 and CDR2 are MNHEY and SMNVEV (reference sequence). There are 16 residues in the CDR3. CDR3 protein: CASSPQDRGQHYEQYF.

The chain couples TRBV11-2 to TRBJ1-5. In germline, CDR1 is SGHAT, CDR2 FQNNGV. This CDR3 spans 13 amino acids. CDR3 loop: CASSQMSGWPQHF.

This chain connects TRBV5-1 to TRBJ2-5; TCRdb's D call of TRBD1 is untestable without DNA. This CDR3 has 14 amino acids. Germline CDR1 reads SGHRS; CDR2 reads YFSETQ. CDR3: CASSLVPGEETQYF.

The chain combines TRBV20-1 with TRBJ2-2; the TCRdb D gene call, TRBD1, has no DNA to confirm it. This CDR3 has 14 amino acids. Germline V gene data show CDR1 as DFQATT and CDR2 as SNEGSKA (reference sequence). Here the CDR3 reads CSAPAGTGTGELFF.

This sequence joins TRBV29-1 and TRBJ2-4; TCRdb's D gene call, TRBD1, goes unchecked for lack of DNA. Germline V gene data show CDR1 as SQVTM and CDR2 as ANQGSEA. This CDR3 has 11 amino acids. CDR3 sequence reads: CSVVAGNMQYF.

This chain links TRBV20-1 with TRBJ1-2; TCRdb's D call, TRBD1, is unchecked because there is no DNA. CDR3 length equals 16 residues. Germline CDR1 DFQATT, CDR2 SNEGSKA (reference sequence). The CDR3 reads CSANAVTGEFPYGYTF.

The chain joins TRBV28 to TRBJ1-6. Germline-derived CDR1 and CDR2 are MDHEN and SYDVKM. This CDR3 has 12 residues. This chain's CDR3 is CATDQADSPLHF.

The J gene is TRBJ2-5, the V gene TRBV12-3 or TRBV12-4; TCRdb reports TRBD2, a call that lacks DNA to check it against. CDR3 length: 14 amino acids. CDR3: CASSLAGGTETQYF.

The V call is TRBV7-9, the J call TRBJ2-7; lacking DNA, the TRBD1 call made by TCRdb goes unchecked. The CDR3 length is 15 residues. Germline V gives CDR1 SEHNR, CDR2 FQNEAQ (reference sequence). The CDR3 spells CASSSSGTGSYEQYF.